This is a list of T cell receptor beta chains from one sample in a study of OX40 agonist ivuxolimab in advanced cancers. Data came from immunoSEQ multiplex PCR; TCRdb stores just in-frame clones and leaves some out. Here the sample spans tens of thousands of clones, over 75% being singletons. The specimen was CD4+ or CD8+ T cells sorted from blood, collected in a trial of the OX40 agonist ivuxolimab. These receptors were collected from an adult with an advanced solid tumor such as melanoma, head and neck, liver or kidney cancer. Each CDR3 is given with its conserved first and last residue. The D gene is left open where the match is weak. A row's size may be missing; if present it is once, few, many or a size class.

j_call	d_call	clone_size	v_call	cdr3_length	cdr3_aa	cdr3_nt
TRBJ1-2	NA	NA	TRBV25-1	15	CASSPTRGGNYGYTF	TGTGCCAGCAGCCCCACCCGAGGAGGGAACTATGGCTACACCTTC
TRBJ2-1	NA	NA	TRBV4-3	17	CASSQDYSAGLYNEQFF	TGCGCCAGCAGCCAAGATTATTCGGCGGGCCTCTACAATGAGCAGTTCTTC
TRBJ2-1	NA	NA	TRBV5-4	13	CASSQVPGDEQFF	TGTGCCAGCAGCCAGGTCCCTGGGGATGAGCAGTTCTTC
TRBJ2-5	NA	NA	TRBV7-9	15	CASSLASGIQETQYF	TGTGCCAGCAGCTTAGCCTCGGGGATCCAAGAGACCCAGTACTTC
TRBJ2-3	NA	NA	TRBV14	15	CASSQEATSTDTQYF	TGTGCCAGCAGCCAAGAAGCAACTAGCACAGATACGCAGTATTTT
TRBJ1-3	NA	few	TRBV5-1	17	CASSFGGRGDSGNTIYF	TGCGCCAGCAGCTTCGGGGGTCGGGGTGACTCTGGAAACACCATATATTTT
TRBJ1-2	TRBD1	NA	TRBV6-5	15	CASSPPRGQGSGYTF	TGTGCCAGCAGTCCCCCCCGGGGACAGGGGTCTGGCTACACCTTC
TRBJ2-5	NA	NA	TRBV6-1	13	CASNDGGAKTQYF	TGTGCCAGCAACGATGGGGGCGCGAAGACCCAGTACTTC
TRBJ1-1	NA	NA	TRBV19	13	CASTPTGGPHAFF	TGTGCCAGTACCCCCACGGGGGGACCCCACGCTTTCTTT
TRBJ2-5	NA	NA	TRBV5-1	14	CASSPGGGQETQYF	TGCGCCAGCAGCCCGGGTGGGGGGCAAGAGACCCAGTACTTC
TRBJ1-1	NA	once	TRBV12-2	14	CASRLVQLNTEAFF	TGTGCAAGTCGCTTAGTACAGCTGAACACTGAAGCTTTCTTT
TRBJ2-2	NA	once	TRBV30	17	CAWSVLPPGENTGELFF	TGTGCCTGGAGTGTACTCCCCCCAGGGGAGAACACCGGGGAGCTGTTTTTT
TRBJ1-6	NA	few	TRBV7-9	16	CASSQVGRGNNSPLHF	TGTGCCAGCAGCCAAGTTGGCAGGGGCAATAATTCACCCCTCCACTTT
TRBJ1-1	NA	NA	TRBV29-1	13	CSARQQMNTEAFF	TGCAGCGCAAGACAGCAAATGAACACTGAAGCTTTCTTT
TRBJ2-3	TRBD2	NA	TRBV18	17	CASSPKAASGGTDTQYF	TGTGCCAGCTCACCAAAGGCGGCCAGCGGGGGGACAGATACGCAGTATTTT
TRBJ1-1	NA	NA	TRBV27	13	CASSFRGTTEAFF	TGTGCCAGCAGTTTTAGGGGGACCACTGAAGCTTTCTTT
TRBJ1-2	TRBD1	NA	TRBV7-2	15	CASSLVRAGGYGYTF	TGTGCCAGCAGCTTAGTTCGGGCAGGGGGCTATGGCTACACCTTC
TRBJ2-7	NA	NA	TRBV12-5	15	CASGLPQGGSYEQYF	TGTGCTAGTGGTTTGCCCCAAGGAGGGTCCTACGAGCAGTACTTC
TRBJ2-1	NA	NA	TRBV27	14	CASSLYSAANEQFF	TGTGCCAGCAGTTTATATAGTGCGGCAAATGAGCAGTTCTTC
TRBJ2-4	NA	NA	TRBV2	20	CASSEALSVVGAGPKNIQYF	TGTGCCAGCAGTGAAGCGCTGAGTGTGGTCGGCGCGGGGCCAAAAAACATTCAGTACTTC
TRBJ2-1	TRBD2	NA	TRBV19	14	CASNLAGPLNEQFF	TGTGCCAGTAATCTAGCGGGGCCGCTCAATGAGCAGTTCTTC
TRBJ2-5	TRBD2	NA	TRBV5-1	16	CASSLELRAGEETQYF	TGCGCCAGCAGCTTGGAACTGCGGGCGGGGGAAGAGACCCAGTACTTC
TRBJ2-7	TRBD1	NA	TRBV6-6	12	CASSPDRGEQYF	TGTGCCAGCAGTCCGGACAGGGGAGAGCAGTACTTC
TRBJ2-7	NA	NA	TRBV15	15	CATSRGRLEAYEQYF	TGTGCCACCAGCAGAGGGCGATTGGAGGCCTACGAGCAGTACTTC
TRBJ1-1	NA	NA	TRBV5-4	13	CASSYREYTEAFF	TGTGCCAGCAGCTACAGAGAATACACTGAAGCTTTCTTT
TRBJ1-1	TRBD1	NA	TRBV29-1	13	CSAGRQGVTEAFF	TGCAGCGCCGGTAGACAGGGGGTGACTGAAGCTTTCTTT
TRBJ2-2	NA	NA	TRBV2	16	CASNLGHLQGTGELFF	TGTGCCAGCAACCTCGGACACCTCCAAGGCACCGGGGAGCTGTTTTTT
TRBJ1-1	TRBD1	NA	TRBV18	15	CASSPSRDRVAEAFF	TGTGCCAGCTCACCAAGTCGGGACAGGGTAGCTGAAGCTTTCTTT
TRBJ2-3	NA	few	TRBV21-1	18	CAPTLGASMNGRTDTQYF	TGTGCCCCAACATTAGGGGCTAGCATGAATGGTCGGACAGATACGCAGTATTTT
TRBJ1-4	TRBD1	NA	TRBV11-2	15	CASSSPRGRVEKLFF	TGTGCCAGCAGCTCCCCCAGGGGGCGGGTTGAAAAACTGTTTTTT
TRBJ1-1	NA	NA	TRBV7-9	13	CASTATGDTEAFF	TGTGCCAGCACCGCGACGGGGGACACTGAAGCTTTCTTT
TRBJ1-5	NA	NA	TRBV6-6	16	CASRPNRDLKVQPQHF	TGTGCCAGCAGGCCGAACCGGGACCTAAAAGTTCAGCCCCAGCATTTT
TRBJ2-7	NA	few	TRBV4-2	13	CASSQVTAGEQYF	TGTGCCAGCAGCCAAGTGACAGCGGGCGAGCAGTACTTC
TRBJ2-5	NA	NA	TRBV2	13	CASITLRAETQYF	TGTGCCAGCATAACCTTAAGAGCAGAGACCCAGTACTTC
TRBJ2-5	NA	NA	TRBV30	13	CAWSVGDGETQYF	TGTGCCTGGAGTGTGGGGGATGGGGAGACCCAGTACTTC
TRBJ2-1	NA	NA	TRBV18	15	CASSLEGQRNNEQFF	TGTGCCAGCTCACTGGAGGGACAGAGAAACAATGAGCAGTTCTTC
TRBJ1-5	NA	NA	TRBV21-1	16	CASSNRGLFCNQPQHF	TGTGCCAGCAGCAATCGGGGTTTGTTTTGCAATCAGCCCCAGCATTTT
TRBJ1-2	NA	NA	TRBV7-2	13	CASSLDSIRGYTF	TGTGCCAGCAGCTTAGATTCGATTCGAGGCTACACCTTC
TRBJ2-1	TRBD2	NA	TRBV4-2	16	CASSQDLAGGYNEQFF	TGTGCCAGCAGCCAAGATTTAGCGGGGGGCTACAATGAGCAGTTCTTC